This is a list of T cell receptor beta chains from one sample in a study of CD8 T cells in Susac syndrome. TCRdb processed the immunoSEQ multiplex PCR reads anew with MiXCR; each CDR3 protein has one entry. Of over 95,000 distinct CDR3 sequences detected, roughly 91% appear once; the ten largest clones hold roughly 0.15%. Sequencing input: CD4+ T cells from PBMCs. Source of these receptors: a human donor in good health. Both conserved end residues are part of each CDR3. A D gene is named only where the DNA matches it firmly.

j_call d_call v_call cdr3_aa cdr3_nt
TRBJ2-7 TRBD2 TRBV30 CAWTGPLAGGYYEQYF TGTGCCTGGACCGGCCCCCTAGCGGGAGGCTACTACGAGCAGTACTTC
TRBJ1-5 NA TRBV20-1 CSAERRDRPNQPQHF TGCAGTGCTGAGAGAAGAGACAGGCCCAATCAGCCCCAGCATTTT
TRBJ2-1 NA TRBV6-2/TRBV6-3 CASSYTYESWEDNEQFF TGTGCCAGCAGTTACACTTACGAGTCGTGGGAGGACAATGAGCAGTTCTTC
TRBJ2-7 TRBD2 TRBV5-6 CASRTTSGSLRAFHEQYF TGTGCCAGCAGAACGACTAGCGGGAGTCTTAGGGCTTTCCACGAGCAGTACTTC
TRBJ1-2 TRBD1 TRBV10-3 CAIGQGDYGYTF TGTGCCATCGGACAGGGTGACTATGGCTACACCTTC
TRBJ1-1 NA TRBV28 CASTFEGFPMNTEAFF TGTGCCAGCACATTCGAGGGGTTCCCCATGAACACTGAAGCTTTCTTT
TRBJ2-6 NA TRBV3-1 CASSQDPIGANVLTF TGTGCCAGCAGCCAAGATCCCATTGGGGCCAACGTCCTGACTTTC
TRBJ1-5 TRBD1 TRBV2 CASMTRGPGQPQHF TGTGCCAGCATGACGAGGGGGCCCGGGCAGCCCCAGCATTTT
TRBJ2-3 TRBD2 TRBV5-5 CASSVSYREATDTQYF TGTGCCAGCAGCGTCTCGTACCGGGAGGCCACAGATACGCAGTATTTT
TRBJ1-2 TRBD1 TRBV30 CAWFRDRARGSGYTF TGTGCCTGGTTCCGGGACAGGGCCCGCGGGAGTGGCTACACCTTC
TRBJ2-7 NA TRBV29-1 CSVFSGATYEQYF TGCAGCGTTTTCTCAGGTGCAACCTACGAGCAGTACTTC